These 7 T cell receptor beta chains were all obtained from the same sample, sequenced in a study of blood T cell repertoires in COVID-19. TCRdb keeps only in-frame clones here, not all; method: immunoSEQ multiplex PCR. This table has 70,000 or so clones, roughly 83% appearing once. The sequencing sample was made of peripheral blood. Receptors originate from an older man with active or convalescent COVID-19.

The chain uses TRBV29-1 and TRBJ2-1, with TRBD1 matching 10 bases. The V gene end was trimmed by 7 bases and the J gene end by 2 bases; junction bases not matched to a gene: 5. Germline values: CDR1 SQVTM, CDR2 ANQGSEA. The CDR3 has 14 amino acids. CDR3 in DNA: TGCAGCGCCGCCGGGACAGGGGCCTACAATGAGCAGTTCTTC. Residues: CSAAGTGAYNEQFF.

The CDR3 protein is CASSQGRTGATTNEKLFF. CDR3 sequence (DNA): TGTGCCAGCAGCCAGGGACGGACAGGGGCCACAACTAATGAAAAACTGTTTTTT. The chain carries TRBV3-1 (or the pseudogene TRBV3-2) and TRBJ1-4; 9 nucleotides align to TRBD1. Germline loops: CDR1 LGHDT, CDR2 YNNKEL (reference sequence). V shed 3 bases and J 0 bases; nucleotides not matched to a gene: 8. This CDR3 region has 18 residues.

CDR3 protein: CASSFQGALNTEAFF. CDR3 nucleotides: TGTGCCAGCAGCTTCCAGGGGGCACTGAACACTGAAGCTTTCTTT. The rearrangement joins TRBV7-9 to TRBJ1-1; 8 nucleotides align to TRBD1. Germline CDR1 reads SEHNR; CDR2 reads FQNEAQ (reference sequence). CDR3 size: 15 residues. V dropped 3 bases and J dropped 0; count of bases not matched to a gene: 3.

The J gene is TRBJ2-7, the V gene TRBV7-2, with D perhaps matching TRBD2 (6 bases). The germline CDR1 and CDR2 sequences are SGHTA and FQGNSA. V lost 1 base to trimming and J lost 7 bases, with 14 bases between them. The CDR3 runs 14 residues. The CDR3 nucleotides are TGTGCCAGCAGCTTAGTTTCCGGGGGACGGGAGCAGTACTTC. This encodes CASSLVSGGREQYF. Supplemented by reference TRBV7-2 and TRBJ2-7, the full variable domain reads GAGVSQSPSNKVTEKGKDVELRCDPISGHTALYWYRQSLGQGLEFLIYFQGNSAPDKSGLPSDRFSAERTGGSVSTLTIQRTQQEDSAVYLCASSLVSGGREQYFGPGTRLTVT.

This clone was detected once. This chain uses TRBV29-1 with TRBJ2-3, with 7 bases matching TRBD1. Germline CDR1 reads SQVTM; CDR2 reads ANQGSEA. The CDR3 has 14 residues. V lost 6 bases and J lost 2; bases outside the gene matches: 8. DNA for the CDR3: TGCAGCGTGGACGGGACAGCTTCCACAGATACGCAGTATTTT. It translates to CSVDGTASTDTQYF.

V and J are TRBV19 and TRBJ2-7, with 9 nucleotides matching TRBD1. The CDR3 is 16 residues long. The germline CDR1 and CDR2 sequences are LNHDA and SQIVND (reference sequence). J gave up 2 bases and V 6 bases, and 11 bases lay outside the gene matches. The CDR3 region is CASSKDRTGETYEQYF. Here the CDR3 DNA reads TGTGCCAGTAGCAAAGATAGGACAGGGGAAACCTACGAGCAGTACTTC.

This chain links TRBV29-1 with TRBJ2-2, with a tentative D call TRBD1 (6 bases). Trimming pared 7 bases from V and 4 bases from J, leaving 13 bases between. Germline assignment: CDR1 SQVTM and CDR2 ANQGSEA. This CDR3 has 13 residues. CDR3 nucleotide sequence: TGCAGCGCCGGACAGTCTGCCACCGGGGAGCTGTTTTTT. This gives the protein CSAGQSATGELFF.